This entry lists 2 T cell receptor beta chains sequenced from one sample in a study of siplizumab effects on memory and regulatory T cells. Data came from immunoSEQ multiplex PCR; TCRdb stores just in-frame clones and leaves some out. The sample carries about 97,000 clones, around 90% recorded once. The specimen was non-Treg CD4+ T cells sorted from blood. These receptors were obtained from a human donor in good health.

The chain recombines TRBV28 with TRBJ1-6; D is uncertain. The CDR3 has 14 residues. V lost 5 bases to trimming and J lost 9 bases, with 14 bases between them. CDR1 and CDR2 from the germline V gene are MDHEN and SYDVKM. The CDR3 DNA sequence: TGTGCCAGCAGTCCCCGGCGGATCCCTTCACCCCTCCACTTT. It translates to CASSPRRIPSPLHF.

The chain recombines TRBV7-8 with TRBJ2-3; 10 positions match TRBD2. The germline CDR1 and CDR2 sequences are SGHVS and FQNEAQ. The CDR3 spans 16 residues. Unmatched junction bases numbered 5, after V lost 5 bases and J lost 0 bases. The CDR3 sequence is CASSARTSGSTDTQYF. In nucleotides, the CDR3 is TGTGCCAGCAGCGCCCGGACTAGCGGTAGCACAGATACGCAGTATTTT.